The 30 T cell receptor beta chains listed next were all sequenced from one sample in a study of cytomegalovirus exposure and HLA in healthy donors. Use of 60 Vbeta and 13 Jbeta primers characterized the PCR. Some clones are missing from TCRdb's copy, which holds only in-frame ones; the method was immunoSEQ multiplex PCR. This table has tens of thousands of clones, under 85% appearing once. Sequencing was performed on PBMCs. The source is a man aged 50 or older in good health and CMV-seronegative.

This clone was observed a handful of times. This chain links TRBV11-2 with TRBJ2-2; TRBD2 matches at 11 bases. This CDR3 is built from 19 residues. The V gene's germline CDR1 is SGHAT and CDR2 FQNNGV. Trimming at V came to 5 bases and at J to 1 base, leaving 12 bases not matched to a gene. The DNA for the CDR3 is TGTGCCAGCAGCCTGGCCCCCCTTCTAGCGGGGGGGAACACCGGGGAGCTGTTTTTT. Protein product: CASSLAPLLAGGNTGELFF.

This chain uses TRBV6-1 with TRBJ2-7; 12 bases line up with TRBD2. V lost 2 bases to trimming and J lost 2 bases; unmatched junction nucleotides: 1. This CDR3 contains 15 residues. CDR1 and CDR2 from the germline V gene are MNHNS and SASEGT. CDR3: CASSESSGGAYEQYF. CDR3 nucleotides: TGTGCCAGCAGTGAATCTAGCGGGGGGGCCTACGAGCAGTACTTC.

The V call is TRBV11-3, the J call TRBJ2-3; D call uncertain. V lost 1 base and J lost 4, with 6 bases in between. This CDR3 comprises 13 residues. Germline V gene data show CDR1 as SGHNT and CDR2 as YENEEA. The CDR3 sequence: CASSLVPSDTQYF. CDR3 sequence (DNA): TGTGCCAGCAGCTTAGTTCCCTCAGATACGCAGTATTTT.

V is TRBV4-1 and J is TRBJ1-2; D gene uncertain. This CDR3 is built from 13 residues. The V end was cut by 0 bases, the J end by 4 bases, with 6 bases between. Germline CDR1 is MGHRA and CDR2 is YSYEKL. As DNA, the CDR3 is TGCGCCAGCAGCCAAGATCAGGCCTATGGCTACACCTTC. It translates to CASSQDQAYGYTF.

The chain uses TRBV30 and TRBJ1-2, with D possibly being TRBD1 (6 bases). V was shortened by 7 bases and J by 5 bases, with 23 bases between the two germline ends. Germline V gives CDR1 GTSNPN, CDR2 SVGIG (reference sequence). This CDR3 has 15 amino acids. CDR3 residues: CALRPQGFDWYGYTF. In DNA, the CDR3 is TGTGCCTTGAGGCCCCAGGGGTTTGATTGGTATGGCTACACCTTC.

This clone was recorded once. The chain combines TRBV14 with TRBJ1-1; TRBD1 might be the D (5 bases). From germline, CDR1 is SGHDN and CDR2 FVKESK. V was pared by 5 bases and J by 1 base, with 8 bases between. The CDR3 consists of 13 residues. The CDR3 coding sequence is TGTGCCAGCAGCATCGGGGGGAACACTGAAGCTTTCTTT. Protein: CASSIGGNTEAFF.

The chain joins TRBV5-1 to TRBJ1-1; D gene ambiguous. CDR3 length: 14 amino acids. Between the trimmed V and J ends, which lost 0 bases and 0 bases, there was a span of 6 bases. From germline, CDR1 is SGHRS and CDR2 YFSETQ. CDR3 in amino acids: CASSLGEVNTEAFF. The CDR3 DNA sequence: TGCGCCAGCAGCTTGGGGGAGGTGAACACTGAAGCTTTCTTT.

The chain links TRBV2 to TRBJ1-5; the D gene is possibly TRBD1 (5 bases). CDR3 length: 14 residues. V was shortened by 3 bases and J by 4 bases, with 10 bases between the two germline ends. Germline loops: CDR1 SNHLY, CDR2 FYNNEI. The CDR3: CASSDTDSNQPQHF. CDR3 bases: TGTGCCAGCAGTGATACCGACAGTAATCAGCCCCAGCATTTT.

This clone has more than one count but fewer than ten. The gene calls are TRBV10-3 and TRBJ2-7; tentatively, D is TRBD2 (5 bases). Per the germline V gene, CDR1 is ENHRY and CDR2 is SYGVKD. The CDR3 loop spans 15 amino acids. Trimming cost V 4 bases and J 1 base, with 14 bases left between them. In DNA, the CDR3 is TGTGCCATCAGTGCTCTTGGCGGGCGTTCCTACGAGCAGTACTTC. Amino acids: CAISALGGRSYEQYF.

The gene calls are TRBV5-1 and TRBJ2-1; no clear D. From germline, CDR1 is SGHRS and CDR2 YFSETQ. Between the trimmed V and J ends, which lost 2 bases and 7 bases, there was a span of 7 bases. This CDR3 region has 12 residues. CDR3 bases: TGCGCCAGCAGCTTCCCTCGGAATGAGCAGTTCTTC. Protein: CASSFPRNEQFF.

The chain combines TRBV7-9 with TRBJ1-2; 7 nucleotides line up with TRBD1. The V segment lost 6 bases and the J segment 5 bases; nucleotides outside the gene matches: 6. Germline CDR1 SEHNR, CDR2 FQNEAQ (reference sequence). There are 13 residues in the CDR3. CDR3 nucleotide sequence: TGTGCCAGCAGACTCCAGGGGGATTATGGCTACACCTTC. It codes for CASRLQGDYGYTF.

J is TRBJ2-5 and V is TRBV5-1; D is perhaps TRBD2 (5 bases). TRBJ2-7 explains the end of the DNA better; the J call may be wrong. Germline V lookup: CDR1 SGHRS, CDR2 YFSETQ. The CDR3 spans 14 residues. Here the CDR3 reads CASSLVRGSYEQYF. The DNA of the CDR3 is TGCGCCAGCAGCTTGGTTAGAGGGAGCTACGAGCAGTACTTC.

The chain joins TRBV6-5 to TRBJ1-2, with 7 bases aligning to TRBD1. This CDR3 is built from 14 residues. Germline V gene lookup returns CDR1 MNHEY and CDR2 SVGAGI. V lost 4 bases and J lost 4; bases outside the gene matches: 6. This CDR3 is CASSLDRHPYGYTF. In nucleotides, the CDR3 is TGTGCCAGCAGTTTGGACAGGCACCCCTATGGCTACACCTTC.

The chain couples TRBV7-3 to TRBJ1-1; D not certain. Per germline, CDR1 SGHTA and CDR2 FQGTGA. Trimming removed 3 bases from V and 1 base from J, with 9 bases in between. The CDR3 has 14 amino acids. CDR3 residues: CASSLEGRNTEAFF. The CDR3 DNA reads TGTGCCAGCAGCTTGGAGGGTCGGAACACTGAAGCTTTCTTT.

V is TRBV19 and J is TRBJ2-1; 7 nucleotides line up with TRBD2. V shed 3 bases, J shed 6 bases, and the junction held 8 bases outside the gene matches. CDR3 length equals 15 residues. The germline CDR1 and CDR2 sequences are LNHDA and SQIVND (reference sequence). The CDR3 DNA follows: TGTGCCAGTAGTATTTTGGGGACTACCTTCAATGAGCAGTTCTTC. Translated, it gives CASSILGTTFNEQFF.

DNA of the CDR3: TGTGCCAGCAGCCGGCGCCTGGACACTTCCTACGAGCAGTACTTC. Its protein is CASSRRLDTSYEQYF. This sequence joins TRBV5-6 and TRBJ2-5; weak D call: TRBD1 (5 bases). The DNA end is a closer match to TRBJ2-7, so the J assignment may be wrong. From germline, CDR1 is SGHDT and CDR2 YYEEEE. This CDR3 contains 15 residues.

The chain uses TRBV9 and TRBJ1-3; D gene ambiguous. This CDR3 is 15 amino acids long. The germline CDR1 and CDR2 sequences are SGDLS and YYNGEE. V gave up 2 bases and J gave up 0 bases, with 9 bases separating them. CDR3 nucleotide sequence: TGTGCCAGCAGCGTTAATGGCAACTCTGGAAACACCATATATTTT. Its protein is CASSVNGNSGNTIYF.

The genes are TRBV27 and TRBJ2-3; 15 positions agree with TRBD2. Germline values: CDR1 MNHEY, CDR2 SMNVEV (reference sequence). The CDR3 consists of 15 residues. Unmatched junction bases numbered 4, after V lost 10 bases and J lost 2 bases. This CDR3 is CATGLAGGFTDTQYF. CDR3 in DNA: TGTGCCACGGGACTAGCGGGGGGCTTCACAGATACGCAGTATTTT.

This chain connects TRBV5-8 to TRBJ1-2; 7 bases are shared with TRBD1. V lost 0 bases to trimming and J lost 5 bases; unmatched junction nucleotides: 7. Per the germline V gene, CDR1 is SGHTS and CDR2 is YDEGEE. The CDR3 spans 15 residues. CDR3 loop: CASSLGQGKGYGYTF. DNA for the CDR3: TGTGCCAGCAGCTTGGGACAGGGTAAAGGGTATGGCTACACCTTC.

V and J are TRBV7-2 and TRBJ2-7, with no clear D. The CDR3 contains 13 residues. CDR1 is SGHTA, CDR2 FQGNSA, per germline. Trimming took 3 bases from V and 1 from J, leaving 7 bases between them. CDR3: CASSLSPSYEQYF. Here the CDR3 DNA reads TGTGCCAGCAGCTTGTCCCCATCCTACGAGCAGTACTTC.

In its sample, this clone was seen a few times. Written as DNA, the CDR3 is TGTGCCAGCAGTAATCGGGAGGGGCGGTTAAATGAGCAGTTCTTC. This translates into CASSNREGRLNEQFF. V usage is TRBV7-3 and J usage is TRBJ2-1, with 8 bases lining up with TRBD2. The CDR3 loop spans 15 amino acids. Trimming removed 6 bases from V and 7 bases from J; junction bases left unmatched: 11. Germline V lookup: CDR1 SGHTA, CDR2 FQGTGA.

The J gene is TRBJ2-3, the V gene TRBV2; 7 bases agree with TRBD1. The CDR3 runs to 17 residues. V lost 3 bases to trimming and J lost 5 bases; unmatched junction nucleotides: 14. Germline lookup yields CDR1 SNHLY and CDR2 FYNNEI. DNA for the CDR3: TGTGCCAGCAGTGATGGGGTTAGGGGCAGGGGGAGAGATACGCAGTATTTT. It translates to CASSDGVRGRGRDTQYF.

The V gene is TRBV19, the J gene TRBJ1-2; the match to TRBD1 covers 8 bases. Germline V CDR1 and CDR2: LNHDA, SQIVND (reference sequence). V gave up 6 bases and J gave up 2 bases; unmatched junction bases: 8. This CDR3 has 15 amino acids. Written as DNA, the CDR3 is TGTGCCAGTAGACAGGGGGGGCTGCGGAACTATGGCTACACCTTC. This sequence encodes CASRQGGLRNYGYTF.

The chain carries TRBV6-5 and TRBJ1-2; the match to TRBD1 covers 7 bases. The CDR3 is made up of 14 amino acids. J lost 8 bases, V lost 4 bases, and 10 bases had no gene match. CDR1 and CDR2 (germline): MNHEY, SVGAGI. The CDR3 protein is CASSSTDRRKGYTF. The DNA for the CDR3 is TGTGCCAGCAGTTCAACGGACAGGCGGAAGGGCTACACCTTC.

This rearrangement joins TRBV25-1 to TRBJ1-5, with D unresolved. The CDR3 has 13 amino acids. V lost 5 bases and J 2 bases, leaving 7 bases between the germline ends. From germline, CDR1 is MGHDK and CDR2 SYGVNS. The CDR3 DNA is TGTGCCAGCAGTATGTCGGGCAATCAGCCCCAGCATTTT. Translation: CASSMSGNQPQHF. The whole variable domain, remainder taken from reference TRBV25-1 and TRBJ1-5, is EADIYQTPRYLVIGTGKKITLECSQTMGHDKMYWYQQDPGMELHLIHYSYGVNSTEKGDLSSESTVSRIRTEHFPLTLESARPSHTSQYLCASSMSGNQPQHFGDGTRLSIL.

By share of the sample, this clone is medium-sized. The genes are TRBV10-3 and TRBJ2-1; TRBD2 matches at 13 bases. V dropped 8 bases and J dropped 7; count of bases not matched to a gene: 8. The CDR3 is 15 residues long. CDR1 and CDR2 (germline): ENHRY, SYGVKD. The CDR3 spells CAIQRTSGGSNEQFF. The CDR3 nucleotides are TGTGCCATCCAACGGACTAGCGGGGGCTCAAATGAGCAGTTCTTC.

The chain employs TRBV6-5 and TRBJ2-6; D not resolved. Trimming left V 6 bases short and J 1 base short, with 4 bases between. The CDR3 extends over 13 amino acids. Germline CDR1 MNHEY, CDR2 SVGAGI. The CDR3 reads CASRESGANVLTF. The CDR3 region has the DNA TGTGCCAGCAGAGAGTCTGGGGCCAACGTCCTGACTTTC.

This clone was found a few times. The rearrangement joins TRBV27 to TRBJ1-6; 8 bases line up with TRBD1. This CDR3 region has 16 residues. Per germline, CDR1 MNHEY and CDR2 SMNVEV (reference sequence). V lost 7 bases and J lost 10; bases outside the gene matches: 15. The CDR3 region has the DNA TGTGCCAGCATACCGACAGGGGCGAGTCCCAAATCACCCCTCCACTTT. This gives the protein CASIPTGASPKSPLHF.

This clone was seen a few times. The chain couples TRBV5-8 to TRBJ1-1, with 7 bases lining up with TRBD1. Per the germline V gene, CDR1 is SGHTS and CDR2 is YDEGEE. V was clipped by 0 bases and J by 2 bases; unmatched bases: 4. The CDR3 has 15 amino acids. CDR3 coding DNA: TGTGCCAGCAGCTTGGAGGGACAGAGAAACACTGAAGCTTTCTTT. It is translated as CASSLEGQRNTEAFF.

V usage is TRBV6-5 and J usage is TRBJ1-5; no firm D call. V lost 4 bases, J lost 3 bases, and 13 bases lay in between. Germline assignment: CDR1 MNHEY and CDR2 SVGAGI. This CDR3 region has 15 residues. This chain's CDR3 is CASSSTFFVNQPQHF. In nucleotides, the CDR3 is TGTGCCAGCAGTTCGACATTTTTTGTCAATCAGCCCCAGCATTTT.